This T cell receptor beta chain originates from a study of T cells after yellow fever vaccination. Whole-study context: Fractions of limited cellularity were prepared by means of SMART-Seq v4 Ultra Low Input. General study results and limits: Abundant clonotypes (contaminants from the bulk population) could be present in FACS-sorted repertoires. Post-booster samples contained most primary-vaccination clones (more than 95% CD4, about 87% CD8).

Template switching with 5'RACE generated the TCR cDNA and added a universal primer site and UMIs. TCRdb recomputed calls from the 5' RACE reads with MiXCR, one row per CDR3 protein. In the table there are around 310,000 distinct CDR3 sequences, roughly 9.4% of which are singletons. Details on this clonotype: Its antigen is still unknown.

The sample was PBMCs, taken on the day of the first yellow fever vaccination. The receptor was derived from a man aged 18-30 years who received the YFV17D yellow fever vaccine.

The CDR3 nucleotides read TGTGCCAGCAGCCAAGGTCGCAGGAGCGAGCAGTACGTC. Its protein is CASSQGRRSEQYV. The chain uses TRBV14 and TRBJ2-7; D uncertain. Germline V gene lookup returns CDR1 SGHDN and CDR2 FVKESK. The CDR3 is 13 residues long. V was trimmed by 1 base and J by 6 bases, leaving 10 bases between them.